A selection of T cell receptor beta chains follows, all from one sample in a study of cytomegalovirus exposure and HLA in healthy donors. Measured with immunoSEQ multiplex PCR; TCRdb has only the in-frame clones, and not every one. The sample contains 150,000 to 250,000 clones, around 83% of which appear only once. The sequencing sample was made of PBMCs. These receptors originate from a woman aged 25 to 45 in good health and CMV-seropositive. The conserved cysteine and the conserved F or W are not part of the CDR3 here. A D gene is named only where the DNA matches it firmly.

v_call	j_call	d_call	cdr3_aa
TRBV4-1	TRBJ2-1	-	ASSQDSLLLRGEQF
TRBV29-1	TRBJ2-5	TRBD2	SVIAGAAETQY
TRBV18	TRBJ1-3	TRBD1	ASSPGRDSGNTIY
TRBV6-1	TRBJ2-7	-	ASSERLLSSYEQY
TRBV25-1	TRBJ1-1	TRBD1	ASGLTGRTEAF
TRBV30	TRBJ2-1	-	AWSPPAGLSRRGRQF
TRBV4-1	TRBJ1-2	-	ASSQEGQGSGYT
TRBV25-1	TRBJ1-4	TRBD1	ASSAPGQKEKLF
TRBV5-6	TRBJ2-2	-	ASSFYLRTANTGELF
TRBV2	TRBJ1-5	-	ASSAGPLGGNQPQH
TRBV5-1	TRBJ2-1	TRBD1	ASSLASGGGGEQF
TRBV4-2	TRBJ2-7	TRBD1	ASSHSRGSYYEQY
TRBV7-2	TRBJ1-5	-	ASSPPSGQPQH
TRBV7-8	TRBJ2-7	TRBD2	ASSIGLAGVSEQY
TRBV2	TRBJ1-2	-	ASLGQGIVYT
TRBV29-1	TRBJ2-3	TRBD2	SVAGRAGGVIDTQY
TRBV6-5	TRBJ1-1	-	ASSYGGAAATEAF
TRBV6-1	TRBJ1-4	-	ASSDQGGNEKLF
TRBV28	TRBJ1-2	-	ASSLDSNYGYT
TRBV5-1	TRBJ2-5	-	ASSASSAETQY
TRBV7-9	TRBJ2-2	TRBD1	ASSSQGASGEYRELF
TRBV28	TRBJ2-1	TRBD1	ASSGDRTYNEQF
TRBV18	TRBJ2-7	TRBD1	ASSRGDRGVQY
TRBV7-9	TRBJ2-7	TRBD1	ASSSRDRVTYEQY
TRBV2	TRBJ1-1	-	ASSGPNTEAF
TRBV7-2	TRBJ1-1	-	ASTLALGRGTEAF
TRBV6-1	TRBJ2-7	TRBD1	ASSDQGDSYEQY
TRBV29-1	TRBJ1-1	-	SVVSRAGSEAF